This T cell receptor beta chain was observed in a study of shared clonotypes between healthy human individuals. Overall study context: Per-donor plates numbered three CD4 naive, three CD4 memory, two CD8 naive and one CD8 memory. Study-wide findings and caveats: The rarefaction results pointed to incomplete sorted-subset sequencing despite large depth. The study found approximately 5% of naive CD4 clonotypes shared across four donors.

Clones were read by immunoSEQ multiplex PCR, and TCRdb kept only the in-frame ones, dropping some. The profile shows 2,100,000 or so clones, 95% of them singletons. With respect to this clone: Antigen unknown.

Every donor, a Caucasian adult, lived in Nashville, Tennessee. The V gene's germline CDR1 is SGHAT and CDR2 FQNNGV. The CDR3 extends over 14 amino acids. The V gene lost 2 bases and the J gene lost 6 bases, with 14 bases spanning the gap. This TCR was recovered from a man aged 18-30 years in good health. J is TRBJ2-7 and V is TRBV11-2, with D possibly being TRBD1 (6 bases). The specimen was naive CD4+ T cells sorted from blood. As to subset: CD45RA+ positively selected. CDR3 loop: CASSLPGQGSEQYF. CDR3 nucleotides: TGTGCCAGCAGCTTACCCGGCCAGGGGAGCGAGCAGTACTTC.